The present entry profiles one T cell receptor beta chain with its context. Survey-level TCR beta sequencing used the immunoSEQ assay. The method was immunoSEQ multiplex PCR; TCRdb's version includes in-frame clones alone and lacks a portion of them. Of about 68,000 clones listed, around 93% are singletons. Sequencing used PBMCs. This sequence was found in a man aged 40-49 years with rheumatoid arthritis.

CDR3 nucleotide sequence: TGTGCCAGCAGCCAAGGGCCCTCCTACGAGCAGTACTTC. Protein product: CASSQGPSYEQYF. This chain connects TRBV16 to TRBJ2-7; D ambiguous. CDR1 KGHSY and CDR2 FQNENV come from the germline V gene. The V gene lost 2 bases and the J gene lost 0 bases, with 5 bases spanning the gap. This CDR3 comprises 13 residues.